Each of the 22 T cell receptor beta chains below was sequenced from the same sample in a study of control samples from healthy donors and cancer patients. Clones were sequenced by immunoSEQ multiplex PCR, and TCRdb holds only the in-frame ones, with some missing. The sample holds some 130,000 clones; less than 95% are singletons and the top ten take 3.6%. The sequenced sample was blood. Receptors were obtained from a man aged 30-40 years in good health.

V and J are TRBV5-6 and TRBJ2-1, with 7 bases aligning to TRBD1. The J segment lost 8 bases and the V segment lost 1 base, leaving 12 bases of the junction unmatched. The CDR3 length is 16 residues. CDR1 is SGHDT, CDR2 YYEEEE, per germline. The CDR3 sequence is CASSLRIRGITDEQFF. CDR3 bases: TGTGCCAGCAGCTTGAGGATCAGGGGGATTACGGATGAGCAGTTCTTC. Variable domain in full (rest from reference TRBV5-6 and TRBJ2-1): DAGVTQSPTHLIKTRGQQVTLRCSPKSGHDTVSWYQQALGQGPQFIFQYYEEEERQRGNFPDRFSGHQFPNYSSELNVNALLLGDSALYLCASSLRIRGITDEQFFGPGTRLTVL.

The V call is TRBV5-4, the J call TRBJ2-3; TRBD1 aligns across 9 bases. The CDR3 is made up of 16 amino acids. V dropped 2 bases and J dropped 1; count of bases not matched to a gene: 5. Looked up from germline, CDR1 is SGHNT and CDR2 is YYREEE (reference sequence). In DNA, the CDR3 is TGTGCCAGCAGCTTACCGGGACAGGGCCGCACAGATACGCAGTATTTT. Translated, it gives CASSLPGQGRTDTQYF.

This rearrangement joins TRBV5-6 to TRBJ1-4; D is unclear. The germline V gene encodes CDR1 SGHDT and CDR2 YYEEEE. CDR3 length: 15 amino acids. With 0 bases removed from V and 5 bases from J, the gap between germline ends came to 11 bases. CDR3 bases: TGTGCCAGCAGCTTGGTAGTGGATGCGAATGAAAAACTGTTTTTT. Translation: CASSLVVDANEKLFF.

The rearrangement uses TRBV5-6 and TRBJ1-2; 8 nucleotides align to TRBD1. Germline assignment: CDR1 SGHDT and CDR2 YYEEEE. After removal of 0 bases from V and 4 bases from J, the junction contained 5 bases not matched to a gene. This CDR3 contains 15 residues. CDR3 sequence (DNA): TGTGCCAGCAGCTTGGGGCAGGGGGCAGGCTATGGCTACACCTTC. Translating it yields CASSLGQGAGYGYTF.

The chain carries TRBV4-1 and TRBJ1-5; D not certain. Trimming left V 4 bases short and J 1 base short, with 11 bases between. Germline CDR1 and CDR2: MGHRA and YSYEKL. The CDR3 loop spans 15 amino acids. CDR3 DNA sequence: TGCGCCAGCAGCCCCGGGCCTCGGAGCAATCAGCCCCAGCATTTT. Its translation is CASSPGPRSNQPQHF.

The rearrangement uses TRBV5-4 and TRBJ2-7; 7 bases line up with TRBD1. This CDR3 comprises 12 residues. J was trimmed by 6 bases and V by 5 bases; bases with no gene match: 5. The germline V gene encodes CDR1 SGHNT and CDR2 YYREEE (reference sequence). The CDR3 nucleotides read TGTGCCAGCAGTTTGACAGGGCGCGAGCAGTACTTC. It codes for CASSLTGREQYF.

V is TRBV2 and J is TRBJ2-2, with D perhaps matching TRBD1 or TRBD2 (5 bases each). This CDR3 spans 16 amino acids. Germline-derived CDR1 and CDR2 are SNHLY and FYNNEI. V lost 4 bases and J lost 4, with 16 bases in between. CDR3 protein: CASSGEGPSTTGELFF. The DNA for the CDR3 is TGTGCCAGCAGTGGAGAGGGGCCCTCGACCACCGGGGAGCTGTTTTTT.

The chain carries TRBV19 and TRBJ1-1, with no clear D. The V and J ends lost 3 bases and 0 bases respectively, with 14 bases between them. There are 16 residues in the CDR3. Germline V gene sequence: CDR1 LNHDA, CDR2 SQIVND (reference sequence). The CDR3 loop reads CASSMFWVSMNTEAFF. The CDR3 region has the DNA TGTGCCAGTAGTATGTTTTGGGTCAGCATGAACACTGAAGCTTTCTTT.

The V gene is TRBV29-1, the J gene TRBJ2-7; D unresolved. Trimming stripped 4 bases from V and 0 bases from J, with 4 bases between. This CDR3 is 11 amino acids long. Looked up from germline, CDR1 is SQVTM and CDR2 is ANQGSEA. CDR3 nucleotides: TGCAGCGTTGCCTTCTCCTACGAGCAGTACTTC. Encoded protein: CSVAFSYEQYF.

This sequence joins TRBV5-1 and TRBJ1-2; D is possibly TRBD1 (6 bases). From germline, CDR1 is SGHRS and CDR2 YFSETQ. This CDR3 comprises 14 residues. Trimming left V 3 bases short and J 6 bases short, with 15 bases between. The CDR3 reads CASSSDNRVHGYTF. The CDR3 DNA is TGCGCCAGCAGCTCCGATAACAGGGTTCATGGCTACACCTTC.

The chain couples TRBV5-4 to TRBJ2-5, with D perhaps matching TRBD1 (6 bases). The CDR3 covers 14 residues. Trimming stripped 4 bases from V and 2 bases from J, with 12 bases between. Germline V gives CDR1 SGHNT, CDR2 YYREEE (reference sequence). The CDR3 here is CASSPDRFQETQYF. In DNA form, the CDR3 reads TGTGCCAGCAGCCCTGACAGGTTTCAAGAGACCCAGTACTTC.

This chain connects TRBV27 to TRBJ2-1; D possibly matches TRBD1 or TRBD2 (5 bases each). Germline CDR1 and CDR2: MNHEY and SMNVEV (reference sequence). V shed 4 bases and J shed 7 bases, with 17 bases lying between them. The CDR3 covers 15 residues. CDR3 in DNA: TGTGCCAGCAGTTCCTCTAGCTGGGGCTCTAATGAGCAGTTCTTC. Translation: CASSSSSWGSNEQFF.

This clone appeared once. The chain has TRBV5-5 and TRBJ2-7; 9 nucleotides line up with TRBD1. The length of the CDR3 is 15 residues. The V gene's germline CDR1 is SGHKS and CDR2 YYEKEE (reference sequence). V dropped 2 bases and J dropped 4; count of bases not matched to a gene: 7. This CDR3 is CASSFTGGEGYEQYF. The CDR3 nucleotides read TGTGCCAGCAGCTTTACAGGGGGCGAAGGGTACGAGCAGTACTTC.

The gene calls are TRBV6-6 and TRBJ1-1; D call uncertain. V lost 2 bases, J lost 1 base, and 8 bases lay in between. The length of the CDR3 is 14 residues. Germline lookup yields CDR1 MNHNY and CDR2 SVGAGI (reference sequence). DNA for the CDR3: TGTGCCAGCAGTTACGCGGACGCGAACACTGAAGCTTTCTTT. It yields the protein CASSYADANTEAFF.

V is TRBV19 and J is TRBJ1-5; perhaps TRBD1 as D (5 bases). The V and J ends lost 2 bases and 9 bases respectively, with 17 bases between them. CDR3 size: 15 residues. Germline V gene lookup returns CDR1 LNHDA and CDR2 SQIVND (reference sequence). CDR3: CASSIMGPGLVPQHF. CDR3 nucleotide sequence: TGTGCCAGTAGTATAATGGGACCGGGATTGGTGCCCCAGCATTTT.

The chain links TRBV11-3 to TRBJ2-2; no clear D. The CDR3 has 13 amino acids. Trimming pared 4 bases from V and 5 bases from J, leaving 8 bases between. Germline values: CDR1 SGHNT, CDR2 YENEEA. CDR3 sequence reads: CASSSGETGELFF. In DNA, the CDR3 is TGTGCCAGCAGCTCAGGTGAAACCGGGGAGCTGTTTTTT.

The chain joins TRBV28 to TRBJ2-1; D gene uncertain. The CDR3 extends over 16 amino acids. Trimming stripped 1 base from V and 0 bases from J, with 10 bases between. Germline V gene lookup returns CDR1 MDHEN and CDR2 SYDVKM. The CDR3 coding sequence is TGTGCCAGCAGTTTATTCTCCGTGAGCTCCTACAATGAGCAGTTCTTC. This translates into CASSLFSVSSYNEQFF. Based on the CDR3 plus reference TRBV28 and TRBJ2-1, the full variable domain is DVKVTQSSRYLVKRTGEKVFLECVQDMDHENMFWYRQDPGLGLRLIYFSYDVKMKEKGDIPEGYSVSREKKERFSLILESASTNQTSMYLCASSLFSVSSYNEQFFGPGTRLTVL.

The chain couples TRBV10-2 to TRBJ1-4, with a possible D match to TRBD1 (6 bases). Germline V CDR1 and CDR2: WSHSY, SAAADI. V was trimmed by 5 bases and J by 4 bases, leaving 14 bases between them. The CDR3 covers 15 residues. The CDR3 here is CASSSAGGRNEKLFF. The CDR3, as DNA: TGCGCCAGCAGTTCCGCCGGGGGCCGTAATGAAAAACTGTTTTTT.

The chain links TRBV6-1 to TRBJ1-5; D not certain. V lost 6 bases, J lost 0 bases, and 6 bases lay in between. Looked up from germline, CDR1 is MNHNS and CDR2 is SASEGT. The CDR3 is made up of 13 amino acids. The chain's CDR3 is CASRSNSNQPQHF. The CDR3 DNA sequence: TGTGCCAGCAGGTCCAATAGCAATCAGCCCCAGCATTTT.

This chain links TRBV28 with TRBJ2-5; D call uncertain. Germline loops: CDR1 MDHEN, CDR2 SYDVKM. The CDR3 length is 14 residues. Deletions cut 8 bases from V and 0 bases from J, with 13 bases between. CDR3: CASRDQMNQETQYF. CDR3 nucleotide sequence: TGTGCCAGCCGAGACCAAATGAACCAAGAGACCCAGTACTTC.

The chain carries TRBV5-4 and TRBJ1-3, with D hard to call. The germline V gene has CDR1 SGHNT and CDR2 YYREEE (reference sequence). There are 17 residues in the CDR3. V was cut by 2 bases and J by 1 base, with 16 bases left in between. In DNA, the CDR3 is TGTGCCAGCAGCTTCGGTTTGGCGGGTCCTTCTGGAAACACCATATATTTT. It is translated as CASSFGLAGPSGNTIYF.

The rearrangement uses TRBV14 and TRBJ2-5, with 10 bases lining up with TRBD2. There are 16 residues in the CDR3. Unmatched junction bases numbered 6, after V lost 0 bases and J lost 5 bases. The germline V gene encodes CDR1 SGHDN and CDR2 FVKESK. CDR3 nucleotide sequence: TGTGCCAGCAGCCAAGAGGTTATGGGACTAGCGGAGACCCAGTACTTC. Translation: CASSQEVMGLAETQYF.